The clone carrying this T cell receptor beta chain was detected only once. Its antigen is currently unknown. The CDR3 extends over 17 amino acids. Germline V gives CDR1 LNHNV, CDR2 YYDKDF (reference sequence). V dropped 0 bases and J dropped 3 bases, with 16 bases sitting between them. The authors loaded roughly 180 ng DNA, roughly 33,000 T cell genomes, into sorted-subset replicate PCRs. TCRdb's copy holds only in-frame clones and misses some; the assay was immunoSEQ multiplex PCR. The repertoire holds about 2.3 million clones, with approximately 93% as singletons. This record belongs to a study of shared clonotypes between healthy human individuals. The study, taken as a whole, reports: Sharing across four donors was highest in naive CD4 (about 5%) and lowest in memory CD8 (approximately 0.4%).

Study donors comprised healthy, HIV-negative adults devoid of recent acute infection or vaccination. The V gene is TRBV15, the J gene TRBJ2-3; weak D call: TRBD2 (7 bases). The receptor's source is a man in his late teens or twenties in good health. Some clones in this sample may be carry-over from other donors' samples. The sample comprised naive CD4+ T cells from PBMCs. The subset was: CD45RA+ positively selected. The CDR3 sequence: CATSRDPEGGGTDTQYF. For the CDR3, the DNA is TGTGCCACCAGCAGAGATCCCGAGGGAGGGGGTACAGATACGCAGTATTTT.